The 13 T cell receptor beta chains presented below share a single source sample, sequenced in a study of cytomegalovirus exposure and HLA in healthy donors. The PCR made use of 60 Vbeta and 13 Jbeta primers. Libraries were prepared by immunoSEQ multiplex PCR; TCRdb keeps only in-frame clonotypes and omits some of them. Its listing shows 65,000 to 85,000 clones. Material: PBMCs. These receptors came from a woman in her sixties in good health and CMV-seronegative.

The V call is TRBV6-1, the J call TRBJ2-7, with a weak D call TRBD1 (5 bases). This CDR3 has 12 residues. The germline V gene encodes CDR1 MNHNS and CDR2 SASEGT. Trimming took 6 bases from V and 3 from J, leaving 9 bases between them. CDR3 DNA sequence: TGTGCCAGCAGGCGAGACAGCTACGAGCAGTACTTC. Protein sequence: CASRRDSYEQYF.

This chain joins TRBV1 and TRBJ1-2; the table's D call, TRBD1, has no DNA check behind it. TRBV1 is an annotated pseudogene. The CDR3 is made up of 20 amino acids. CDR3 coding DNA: TGCACCAGCAGCCAACATCACGGGGCAGGGGTCACCGGAATTAACTATGGCTACACCTTC. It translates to CTSSQHHGAGVTGINYGYTF.

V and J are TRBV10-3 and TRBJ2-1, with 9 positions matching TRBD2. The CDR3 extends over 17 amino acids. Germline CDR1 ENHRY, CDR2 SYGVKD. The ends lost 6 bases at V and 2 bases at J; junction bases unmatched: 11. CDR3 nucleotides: TGTGCCATCAGGCCTTCTTATAGCGGGAGTACCTACAATGAGCAGTTCTTC. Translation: CAIRPSYSGSTYNEQFF.

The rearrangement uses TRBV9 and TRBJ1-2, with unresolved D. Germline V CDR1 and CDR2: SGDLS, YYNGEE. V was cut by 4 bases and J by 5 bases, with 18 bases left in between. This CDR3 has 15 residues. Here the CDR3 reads CASSPRPGEGYGYTF. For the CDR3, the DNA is TGTGCCAGCAGCCCCCGACCCGGGGAAGGGTATGGCTACACCTTC.

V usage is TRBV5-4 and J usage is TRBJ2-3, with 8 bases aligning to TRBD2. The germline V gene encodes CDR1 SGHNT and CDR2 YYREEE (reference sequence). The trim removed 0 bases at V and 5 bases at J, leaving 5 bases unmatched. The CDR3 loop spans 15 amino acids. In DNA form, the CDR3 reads TGTGCCAGCAGCTTGGATCCGGGAGGGCAAGATACGCAGTATTTT. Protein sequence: CASSLDPGGQDTQYF.

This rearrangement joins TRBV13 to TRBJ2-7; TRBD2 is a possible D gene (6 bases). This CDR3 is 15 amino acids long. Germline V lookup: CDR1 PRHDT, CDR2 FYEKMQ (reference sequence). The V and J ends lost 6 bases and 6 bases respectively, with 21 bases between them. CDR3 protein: CASRLGWDSPGEQYF. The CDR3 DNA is TGTGCCAGCAGGCTAGGGTGGGACTCTCCGGGCGAGCAGTACTTC.

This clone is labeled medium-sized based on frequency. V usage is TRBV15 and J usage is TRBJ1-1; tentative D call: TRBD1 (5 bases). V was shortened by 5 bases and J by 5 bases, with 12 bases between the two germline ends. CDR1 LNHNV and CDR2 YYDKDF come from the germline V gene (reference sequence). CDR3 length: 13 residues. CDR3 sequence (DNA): TGTGCCACCAGCGACCGCAGGGTTACTGAAGCTTTCTTT. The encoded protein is CATSDRRVTEAFF.

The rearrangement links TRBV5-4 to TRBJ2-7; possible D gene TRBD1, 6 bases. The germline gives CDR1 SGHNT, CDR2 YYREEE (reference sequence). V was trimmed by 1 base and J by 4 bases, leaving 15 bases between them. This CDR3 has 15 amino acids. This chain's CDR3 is CASSLRTGHPYEQYF. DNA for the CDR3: TGTGCCAGCAGCTTGAGGACGGGACATCCATACGAGCAGTACTTC.

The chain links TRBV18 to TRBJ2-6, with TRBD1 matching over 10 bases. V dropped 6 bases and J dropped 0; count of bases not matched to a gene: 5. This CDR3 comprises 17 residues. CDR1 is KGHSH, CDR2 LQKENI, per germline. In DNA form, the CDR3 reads TGTGCCAGCTCTCGACAGGGGGCGATCTCTGGGGCCAACGTCCTGACTTTC. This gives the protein CASSRQGAISGANVLTF. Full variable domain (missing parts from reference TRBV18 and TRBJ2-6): NAGVMQNPRHLVRRRGQEARLRCSPMKGHSHVYWYRQLPEEGLKFMVYLQKENIIDESGMPKERFSAEFPKEGPSILRIQQVVRGDSAAYFCASSRQGAISGANVLTFGAGSRLTVL.

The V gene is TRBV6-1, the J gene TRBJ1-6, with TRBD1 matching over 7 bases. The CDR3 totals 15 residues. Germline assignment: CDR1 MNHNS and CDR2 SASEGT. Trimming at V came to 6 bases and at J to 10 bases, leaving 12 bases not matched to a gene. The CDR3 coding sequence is TGTGCCAGCAGCCTAAGCCGGGACAGCGACTCACCCCTCCACTTT. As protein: CASSLSRDSDSPLHF.

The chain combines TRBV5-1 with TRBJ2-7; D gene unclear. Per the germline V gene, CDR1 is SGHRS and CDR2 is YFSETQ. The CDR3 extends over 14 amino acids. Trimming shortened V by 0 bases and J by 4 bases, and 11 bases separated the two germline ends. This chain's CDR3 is CASSLGLETYEQYF. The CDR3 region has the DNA TGCGCCAGCAGCTTGGGACTGGAGACGTACGAGCAGTACTTC.

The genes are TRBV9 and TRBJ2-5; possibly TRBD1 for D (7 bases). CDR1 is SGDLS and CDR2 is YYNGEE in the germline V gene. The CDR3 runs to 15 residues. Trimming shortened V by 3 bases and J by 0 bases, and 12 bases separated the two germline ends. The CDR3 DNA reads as TGTGCCAGCAGCGAGACAGGGAGGTACCAAGAGACCCAGTACTTC. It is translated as CASSETGRYQETQYF.

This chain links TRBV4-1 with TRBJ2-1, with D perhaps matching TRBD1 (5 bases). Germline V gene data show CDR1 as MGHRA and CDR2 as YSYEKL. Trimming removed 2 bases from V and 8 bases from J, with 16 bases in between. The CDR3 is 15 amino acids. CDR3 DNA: TGCGCCAGCAGCCAACACCCAGGGAAAGGGGATGAGCAGTTCTTC. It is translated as CASSQHPGKGDEQFF.